This T cell receptor beta chain was sequenced during a study of blood T cell repertoires in COVID-19 (dated by TCRdb to about 2020). Regarding the study in general: Samples covering the acute and convalescent phases of COVID-19 were provided by collaborators in the United States, Italy and Spain. Deeply sampled blood TCRbeta repertoires from subjects exposed to, actively infected with, or recovered from COVID-19 were included in the dataset. The prospective study material was composed of cDNA or gDNA derived from T cells, B-cell-depleted T cells, or PBMCs. The samples were drawn from two sources: the first 160 participants of the ongoing ImmuneRACE study, and fewer than 1,500 subjects contributed by 6 global collaborators. The sample metadata nearly always contained a de-identified subject ID, COVID-19 status, age in years and sex. HLA class I and class II types, where available, came from metadata supplied by the sample provider rather than from assay-based typing. A freely available public database, intended as a resource for researchers studying the immune response to SARS-CoV-2, is where the repertoires were released.

What the research found in general, with its limitations: The amount of clinical and demographic metadata varied by source and participant and was provided uncurated.

A note on this clone: Its antigen specificity is not known. The input lacks base qualities; no much larger clone sits a single base away.

The immunoSEQ Assay, a bias-controlled multiplex PCR, was used to amplify TCRbeta CDR3 regions from genomic DNA. From the authors' description of their analysis: The number of nucleated cells in each sample was estimated from the amplification of reference gene primers within the assay. To quantify the absolute abundance of each unique TCRbeta CDR3 rearrangement, sequence reads were collapsed and filtered. Productive Simpson clonality was computed per sample as the square root of Simpson's diversity index over productive rearrangements. TCRdb took over this immuneACCESS table, retaining in-frame rearrangements with V and J assigned. Such tables are incomplete; in checked studies, under half of the missing clones stem from an unresolved V gene, and the remainder is unexplained. That table supplies the V and J calls and clone size; D and trimming were determined from the DNA. Here the sample has a few hundred thousand clones; roughly 89% occur a single time. Jointly, the top ten make up roughly 3.7% of the sample.

Participants in the prospective study were aged roughly 18 to 100 years, lived in 24 United States geographic areas, and enrolled through a virtual design. To assign participants to cohorts, the prospective study relied on clinical history that participants themselves reported in a screening survey and a study questionnaire. Recovered participants in ImmuneRACE Cohort 3 were defined as having two consecutive negative NP/OP PCR tests, clearance from a healthcare professional, or resolution of symptoms. Each participant in the prospective study had whole blood, serum and a nasopharyngeal or oropharyngeal swab collected by mobile phlebotomists. Participants in the prospective study had the option to provide additional blood draws and questionnaires over an approximately 2-month period. Before DNA extraction, blood samples from the prospective study were shipped at room temperature or frozen. Relative to germline, V is 1 base shorter and J is 6 bases shorter, with 9 bases between their ends. CDR1 is given as KGHSH and CDR2 as LQKENI, both from the germline V gene. Reading from cysteine to phenylalanine, the CDR3 counts 14 amino acids. Only CDR3 DNA remains: 42 bases, in frame from the first base.

The sequencing sample was made of PBMCs or T cells enriched from blood (not recorded which). The chain is made from TRBV18 and TRBJ2-2; the D gene remains uncertain. The origin of this receptor is a woman under 40 who had recovered from COVID-19. In nucleotides, the sequence is TGTGCCAGCTCACCACGTCGGGTCGCCGGGGAGCTGTTTTTT. Translated, it gives CASSPRRVAGELFF.